A selection of T cell receptor beta chains follows, all from one sample in a study of chemoradiotherapy in HPV16-positive cancers. Repertoires were generated with immunoSEQ multiplex PCR, while TCRdb's copy carries only in-frame clones and drops some. The data hold fewer than 40,000 clones, with approximately 92% observed a single time. The source material was blood, sampled from a patient who underwent chemoradiotherapy. These receptors were taken from a human donor with HPV-associated anogenital cancer. Both conserved end residues are part of each CDR3. Each record gives: CDR3 protein, CDR3 DNA, D gene, clone size, V gene, J gene. D genes are given only for firm matches. Not every row has a clone size; where given, it reads once, few, many or a size class.

CDR3aa: CAWMFSPRDRKFNSPLHF
CDR3nt: TGTGCCTGGATGTTCTCACCGCGGGACAGAAAATTTAATTCACCCCTCCACTTT
d_gene: TRBD1
abundance: -
v_gene: TRBV30
j_gene: TRBJ1-6

CDR3aa: CASSPVRPSGNQPQHF
CDR3nt: TGTGCCAGCTCACCGGTCCGGCCCAGCGGCAATCAGCCCCAGCATTTT
d_gene: -
abundance: -
v_gene: TRBV18
j_gene: TRBJ1-5

CDR3aa: CASSQDPGKGTDTQYF
CDR3nt: TGTGCCAGCAGCCAAGATCCGGGTAAGGGCACAGATACGCAGTATTTT
d_gene: -
abundance: -
v_gene: TRBV4-2
j_gene: TRBJ2-3

CDR3aa: CAWSPTNSGAQHF
CDR3nt: TGTGCCTGGAGCCCGACGAACAGCGGGGCCCAGCATTTT
d_gene: -
abundance: few
v_gene: TRBV30
j_gene: TRBJ1-5

CDR3aa: CASSDPSRERHTYEQYF
CDR3nt: TGTGCCAGCAGTGATCCCAGCCGAGAAAGGCACACCTACGAGCAGTACTTC
d_gene: -
abundance: -
v_gene: TRBV6-1
j_gene: TRBJ2-7

CDR3aa: CASSNLDLPRGGYTF
CDR3nt: TGTGCCAGCAGCAACCTGGACCTCCCACGGGGTGGCTACACCTTC
d_gene: -
abundance: -
v_gene: TRBV7-9
j_gene: TRBJ1-2

CDR3aa: CASSHPSGYSYNEQFF
CDR3nt: TGCGCCAGCAGCCACCCTAGCGGTTACTCCTACAATGAGCAGTTCTTC
d_gene: TRBD2
abundance: -
v_gene: TRBV4-1
j_gene: TRBJ2-1

CDR3aa: CASSQPDSRRELFF
CDR3nt: TGTGCCAGCAGCCAACCGGACTCTAGGAGGGAGCTGTTTTTT
d_gene: -
abundance: -
v_gene: TRBV13
j_gene: TRBJ2-2

CDR3aa: CASSLVGGGRYEQYF
CDR3nt: TGTGCCAGCAGCTTGGTCGGGGGAGGACGCTACGAGCAGTACTTC
d_gene: -
abundance: -
v_gene: TRBV5-6
j_gene: TRBJ2-7

CDR3aa: CASSTQGAGEQYF
CDR3nt: TGTGCCAGCAGCACACAGGGGGCAGGCGAGCAGTACTTC
d_gene: TRBD1
abundance: once
v_gene: TRBV7-2
j_gene: TRBJ2-7

CDR3aa: CASGLVTGRGSYNSPLHF
CDR3nt: TGTGCTAGTGGTTTGGTAACCGGGAGGGGCTCCTATAATTCACCCCTCCACTTT
d_gene: -
abundance: once
v_gene: TRBV12-5
j_gene: TRBJ1-6

CDR3aa: CASTWGGEQYF
CDR3nt: TGTGCCAGCACCTGGGGTGGCGAGCAGTACTTC
d_gene: -
abundance: -
v_gene: TRBV7-9
j_gene: TRBJ2-7

CDR3aa: CASRGTGTANQPQHF
CDR3nt: TGCGCCAGCAGGGGCACCGGGACAGCGAATCAGCCCCAGCATTTT
d_gene: TRBD1
abundance: -
v_gene: TRBV10-1
j_gene: TRBJ1-5

CDR3aa: CASSSDRAVGYGYTF
CDR3nt: TGTGCCAGCAGCTCTGACAGGGCCGTAGGCTATGGCTACACCTTC
d_gene: TRBD1
abundance: -
v_gene: TRBV7-9
j_gene: TRBJ1-2

CDR3aa: CASSLPGTALARETQYF
CDR3nt: TGCGCCAGCAGCTTGCCTGGGACAGCGCTTGCACGGGAGACCCAGTACTTC
d_gene: TRBD1
abundance: -
v_gene: TRBV5-1
j_gene: TRBJ2-5

CDR3aa: CASSLGSGAQQETQYF
CDR3nt: TGTGCCAGCAGCTTAGGTTCCGGGGCGCAACAAGAGACCCAGTACTTC
d_gene: -
abundance: -
v_gene: TRBV7-9
j_gene: TRBJ2-5

CDR3aa: CASSPTGAQPQHF
CDR3nt: TGTGCCAGCAGTCCGACAGGGGCTCAGCCCCAGCATTTT
d_gene: TRBD1
abundance: once
v_gene: TRBV27
j_gene: TRBJ1-5

CDR3aa: CASSITSGAPQETQYF
CDR3nt: TGTGCCAGCAGCATAACTAGCGGGGCCCCACAAGAGACCCAGTACTTC
d_gene: TRBD2
abundance: -
v_gene: TRBV9
j_gene: TRBJ2-5

CDR3aa: CASSLFHRATNEKLFF
CDR3nt: TGTGCCAGCAGTCTCTTCCACAGGGCAACTAATGAAAAACTGTTTTTT
d_gene: -
abundance: -
v_gene: TRBV2
j_gene: TRBJ1-4

CDR3aa: CASTSGVYNEQFF
CDR3nt: TGTGCCAGCACGAGCGGGGTGTACAATGAGCAGTTCTTC
d_gene: TRBD2
abundance: -
v_gene: TRBV9
j_gene: TRBJ2-1

CDR3aa: CASSPVPRYGF
CDR3nt: TGTGCCAGCAGTCCGGTCCCCAGGTATGGCTTT
d_gene: -
abundance: -
v_gene: TRBV6-6
j_gene: TRBJ1-1

CDR3aa: CASSPDRGNTEAFF
CDR3nt: TGTGCCAGCAGCCCTGACAGGGGGAACACTGAAGCTTTCTTT
d_gene: TRBD1
abundance: -
v_gene: TRBV7-2
j_gene: TRBJ1-1

CDR3aa: CASSLEGTGINNEQFF
CDR3nt: TGTGCCAGCAGCTTAGAGGGGACCGGAATAAACAATGAGCAGTTCTTC
d_gene: -
abundance: -
v_gene: TRBV7-2
j_gene: TRBJ2-1

CDR3aa: CASSPLRDGKEKLFF
CDR3nt: TGTGCCAGCTCACCCCTCCGGGACGGAAAAGAAAAACTGTTTTTT
d_gene: -
abundance: -
v_gene: TRBV18
j_gene: TRBJ1-4

CDR3aa: CASSSPRRGRDTQYF
CDR3nt: TGTGCCAGCAGCTCCCCTCGCCGGGGGCGGGATACGCAGTATTTT
d_gene: -
abundance: -
v_gene: TRBV7-9
j_gene: TRBJ2-3

CDR3aa: CASSLGQGAGYNSPLHF
CDR3nt: TGTGCCAGCAGCTTGGGGCAGGGGGCTGGCTATAATTCACCCCTCCACTTT
d_gene: TRBD1
abundance: -
v_gene: TRBV5-6
j_gene: TRBJ1-6

CDR3aa: CASRDGLVGNTIYF
CDR3nt: TGTGCCAGCAGGGATGGACTGGTTGGAAACACCATATATTTT
d_gene: -
abundance: -
v_gene: TRBV2
j_gene: TRBJ1-3

CDR3aa: CASRSRVYNSPLHF
CDR3nt: TGTGCCAGCAGGTCCAGGGTTTATAATTCACCCCTCCACTTT
d_gene: -
abundance: once
v_gene: TRBV28
j_gene: TRBJ1-6